This T cell receptor (beta chain) was sequenced for a study of CD8 T cells in ankylosing spondylitis. Details on this clonotype: What it binds is not known.

Per the germline V gene, CDR1 is LGHDT and CDR2 is YNNKEL (reference sequence). The V gene lost 5 bases and the J gene lost 1 base, with 8 bases spanning the gap. The CDR3 loop spans 14 amino acids. One entry per CDR3 protein results from TCRdb running MiXCR on the 5' RACE reads. The repertoire holds over 30,000 distinct CDR3 sequences, with about 17% as singletons. Whole-study results and caveats: Significantly higher representation of disease-linked clones was reported for matched ankylosing spondylitis synovial fluid. Blood from ankylosing spondylitis patients appeared to carry a characteristic roughly 8-variant TCR beta motif. Several of the motif variants were reported before in synovial fluid and blood from reactive arthritis.

The origin of this receptor is a male donor with ankylosing spondylitis or in good health (not recorded which). The V gene is TRBV3-1, the J gene TRBJ2-2, with D possibly TRBD2 on 6 matching bases. Sequenced material: blood. The CDR3 coding sequence is TGTGCCAGCAGCTGGGGACTGAACACCGGGGAGCTGTTTTTT. It codes for CASSWGLNTGELFF. Full variable domain (missing parts from reference TRBV3-1 and TRBJ2-2): DTAVSQTPKYLVTQMGNDKSIKCEQNLGHDTMYWYKQDSKKFLKIMFSYNNKELIINETVPNRFSPKSPDKAHLNLHINSLELGDSAVYFCASSWGLNTGELFFGEGSRLTVL.